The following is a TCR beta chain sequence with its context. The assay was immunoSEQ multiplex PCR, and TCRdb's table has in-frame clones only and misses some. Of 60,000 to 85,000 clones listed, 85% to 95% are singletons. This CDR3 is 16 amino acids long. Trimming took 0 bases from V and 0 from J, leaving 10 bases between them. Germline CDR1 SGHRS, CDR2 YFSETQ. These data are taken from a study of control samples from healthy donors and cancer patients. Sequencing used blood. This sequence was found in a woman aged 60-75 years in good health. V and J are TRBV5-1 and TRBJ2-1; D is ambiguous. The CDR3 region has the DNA TGCGCCAGCAGCTTGGGGCAGCATGTCTCCTACAATGAGCAGTTCTTC. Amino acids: CASSLGQHVSYNEQFF.